This T cell receptor beta chain was identified during a study of cytomegalovirus exposure and HLA in healthy donors. V trimming: 1 base; J trimming: 4 bases; junction bases outside the gene matches: 1. From germline, CDR1 is SGHTA and CDR2 FQGTGA. The CDR3 totals 14 residues. Primers for the PCR totalled 60 Vbeta and 13 Jbeta. The data were produced by immunoSEQ multiplex PCR, yet TCRdb's version contains in-frame clones alone and is incomplete. The sample consists of some 160,000 clones, over 60% of them appearing once. Study-level results: V segments that were indistinguishable, TRBV6-2 and TRBV6-3 among them, were omitted from analysis. In a later analysis, TCR beta V- and J-gene trimming was associated with a missense DCLRE1C variant.

As for this clone: Its antigen remains unidentified.

The chain is built from TRBV7-3 and TRBJ2-1; the match to TRBD2 covers 7 bases. The origin of this receptor is a man aged 40-49 years in good health and CMV-seronegative. Sequenced sample: PBMCs. CDR3 sequence (DNA): TGTGCCAGCAGCTTAAGCGGGGGTTACAATGAGCAGTTCTTC. It translates to CASSLSGGYNEQFF.